This TCR beta chain was identified during a study of cytomegalovirus exposure and HLA in healthy donors. As for the study in general: It was reported in a later analysis that the same platform had been used for the 100 to 150 validation repertoires as for the roughly 650 first-cohort repertoires.

Study-wide findings and caveats: Reports credit the classifier with highly specific, highly sensitive diagnosis of cytomegalovirus status. Most TCR sequences showed up rarely, but some public TCRs showed up in many donors.

Germline values: CDR1 SEHNR, CDR2 FQNEAQ (reference sequence). The CDR3 totals 14 residues. Trimming pared 6 bases from V and 4 bases from J, leaving 15 bases between. About this clone: The target antigen is unknown.

The protocol was immunoSEQ multiplex PCR, while the TCRdb copy is restricted to in-frame clones and leaves out a portion. This sample has some 170,000 clones, with around nine tenths found just once. V and J are TRBV7-9 and TRBJ1-1; D is possibly TRBD1 (6 bases). This receptor was taken from a man younger than 40 in good health and CMV-seropositive. What was sequenced was PBMCs. DNA of the CDR3: TGTGCCAGCAGTCCCATTGGAGGGGGCACTGAAGCTTTCTTT. As protein: CASSPIGGGTEAFF.